This T cell receptor (beta chain) is drawn from a study of blood T cell repertoires in COVID-19 (dated by TCRdb to 2020 to 2022). General notes on the study: Collaborator samples came from the United States, Italy and Spain and covered acute and convalescent phases of COVID-19. The material from the prospective study consisted of cDNA or gDNA derived from T cells, B-cell-depleted T cells, or PBMCs. Subjects who had been exposed to COVID-19, were actively infected with it, or had recovered from it provided the deeply sampled blood TCRbeta repertoires that made up the dataset. The repertoires were released in a freely available public database intended as a resource for research on the immune response to SARS-CoV-2. Samples were obtained from the ongoing ImmuneRACE study (first 160 participants) and from roughly 1,300 subjects provided by 6 global collaborators. Sample metadata almost always included a de-identified subject ID, COVID-19 status, age in years and sex. Where available, HLA class I and class II types were taken from metadata supplied by the sample provider and were not determined by assay-based typing. The investigation overall reported the following: Clinical and demographic metadata were provided uncurated, with the amount varying by source and participant.

The immunoSEQ Assay, a bias-controlled multiplex PCR, was used to amplify TCRbeta CDR3 regions from genomic DNA. The published analysis was carried out like this. Nucleated cell counts per sample were estimated from amplification of reference gene primers within the assay. Sequence reads were collapsed and filtered to measure the absolute abundance of every unique TCRbeta CDR3 rearrangement. For each sample, productive Simpson clonality was calculated as the square root of Simpson's diversity index over productive rearrangements. TCRdb took over this immuneACCESS table, retaining in-frame rearrangements with V and J assigned. Such tables are incomplete; in checked studies, under half of the missing clones stem from an unresolved V gene, and the remainder is unexplained. For V, J and clone size, that table is used; D and trimming come from the DNA. For this sample there are 40,000 to 60,000 clones; 79% appear just once. The ten most abundant clones make up roughly 25% of the sample.

This clone turned up a few times. Its binding antigen is unknown. Per-base quality was not reported, and no clone a single base away is much larger than it. Whole blood was collected in K2EDTA tubes by collaborating institutions according to the institutions' own protocols. Collaborator samples were shipped for TCRbeta analysis as frozen whole blood, isolated PBMCs, or DNA extracted from either sample type. The sequence was collected from a man aged 65 to 79 with acute or convalescent COVID-19. The source material was peripheral blood.

The DNA reads as follows: TGTGCCAGCAGCGTAGGAGGCGGGAGAACACCAGATACGCAGTATTTT. It codes for CASSVGGGRTPDTQYF. The chain uses TRBV9 and TRBJ2-3; 7 nucleotides in the junction match TRBD2. CDR1 SGDLS and CDR2 YYNGEE are derived from the germline V gene. From the cysteine up to the phenylalanine, the CDR3 has a length of 16 residues. The entry retains the CDR3 DNA only, 48 bases that are in frame from base 1. Trimming accounts for 0 bases at V and 4 bases at J, while the number of junction bases matched to no gene is 8.